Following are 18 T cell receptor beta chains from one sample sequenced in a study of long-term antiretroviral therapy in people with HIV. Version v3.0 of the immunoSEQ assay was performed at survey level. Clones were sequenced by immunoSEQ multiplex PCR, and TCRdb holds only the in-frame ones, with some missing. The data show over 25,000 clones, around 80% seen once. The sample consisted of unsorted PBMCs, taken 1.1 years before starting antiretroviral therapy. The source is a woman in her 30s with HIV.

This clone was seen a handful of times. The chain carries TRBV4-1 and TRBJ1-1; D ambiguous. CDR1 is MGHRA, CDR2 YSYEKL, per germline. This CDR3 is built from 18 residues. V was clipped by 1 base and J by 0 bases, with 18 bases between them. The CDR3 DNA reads TGCGCCAGCAGCCAAGGGATACTAAGGCAACGGATGAACACTGAAGCTTTCTTT. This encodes CASSQGILRQRMNTEAFF.

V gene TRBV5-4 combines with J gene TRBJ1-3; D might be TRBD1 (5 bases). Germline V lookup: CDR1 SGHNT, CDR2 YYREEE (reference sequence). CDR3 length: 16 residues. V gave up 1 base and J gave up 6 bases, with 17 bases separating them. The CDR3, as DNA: TGTGCCAGCAGCTTGACCCCAACAGGAGGGGAAAACACCATATATTTT. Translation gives CASSLTPTGGENTIYF.

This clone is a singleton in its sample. DNA of the CDR3: TGTGCCACCGGGACAGGGAACACTGAAGCTTTCTTT. Translation: CATGTGNTEAFF. The chain joins TRBV19 to TRBJ1-1; 8 nucleotides match TRBD1. The CDR3 is 12 amino acids. Germline V CDR1 and CDR2: LNHDA, SQIVND (reference sequence). After removal of 10 bases from V and 1 base from J, the junction contained 2 bases not matched to a gene.

The CDR3 nucleotides are TGTGCCAGCTCACCGGGGACCGGACAGCCTACAGAGACCCAGTACTTC. It codes for CASSPGTGQPTETQYF. V usage is TRBV18 and J usage is TRBJ2-5, with a weak D call TRBD1 (6 bases). CDR3 length: 16 amino acids. V lost 3 bases to trimming and J lost 4 bases, with 18 bases between them. Germline V gene sequence: CDR1 KGHSH, CDR2 LQKENI.

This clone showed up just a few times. The CDR3 bases are TGTGCCAGCAGCTTAGGGGTACAGAACCTCTATAATTCACCCCTCCACTTT. It encodes CASSLGVQNLYNSPLHF. This sequence joins TRBV5-6 and TRBJ1-6, with D perhaps TRBD1 (5 bases). This CDR3 comprises 17 residues. The V end was cut by 2 bases, the J end by 3 bases, with 15 bases between. The germline V gene encodes CDR1 SGHDT and CDR2 YYEEEE.

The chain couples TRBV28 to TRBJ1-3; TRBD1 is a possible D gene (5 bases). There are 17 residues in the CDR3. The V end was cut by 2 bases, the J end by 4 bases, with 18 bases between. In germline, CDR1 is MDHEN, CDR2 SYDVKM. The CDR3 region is CASSLTGRSSRGNTIYF. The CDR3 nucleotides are TGTGCCAGCAGTTTAACGGGACGCTCTTCCCGGGGAAACACCATATATTTT.

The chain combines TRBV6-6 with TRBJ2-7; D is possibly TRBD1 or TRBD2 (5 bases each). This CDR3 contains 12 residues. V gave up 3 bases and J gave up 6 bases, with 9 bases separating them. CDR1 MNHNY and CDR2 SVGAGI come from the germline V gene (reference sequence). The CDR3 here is CASSYGGPEQYV. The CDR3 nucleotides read TGTGCCAGCAGTTATGGGGGACCCGAGCAGTACGTC.

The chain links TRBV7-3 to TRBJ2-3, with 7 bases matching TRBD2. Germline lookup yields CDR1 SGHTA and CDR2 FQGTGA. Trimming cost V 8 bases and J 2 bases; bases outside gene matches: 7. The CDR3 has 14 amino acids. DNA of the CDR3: TGTGCCAGCCCAAACGGGACTATCACAGATACGCAGTATTTT. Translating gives CASPNGTITDTQYF.

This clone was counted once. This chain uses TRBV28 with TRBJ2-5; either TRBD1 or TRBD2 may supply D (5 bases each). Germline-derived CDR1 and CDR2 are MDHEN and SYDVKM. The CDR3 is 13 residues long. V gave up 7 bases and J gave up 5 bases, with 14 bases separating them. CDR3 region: CASMGRERETQYF. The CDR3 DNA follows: TGTGCCAGCATGGGACGGGAACGGGAGACCCAGTACTTC.

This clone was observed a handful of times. As DNA, the CDR3 is TGTGCCAGCTCACCACCGGCTCGGGGCGGGGAGCTGTTTTTT. This gives the protein CASSPPARGGELFF. This chain links TRBV18 with TRBJ2-2, with a tentative D call TRBD2 (5 bases). Germline V CDR1 and CDR2: KGHSH, LQKENI. The CDR3 extends over 14 amino acids. V lost 0 bases and J 7 bases, leaving 9 bases between the germline ends.

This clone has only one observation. CDR3 protein: CASSLGTGTDTQYF. The CDR3 nucleotides read TGTGCCAGCAGCTTAGGGACAGGGACAGATACGCAGTATTTT. This rearrangement joins TRBV11-2 to TRBJ2-3, with 8 bases lining up with TRBD1. Germline V gives CDR1 SGHAT, CDR2 FQNNGV. This CDR3 is 14 amino acids long. V lost 1 base, J lost 3 bases, and 0 bases stayed unmatched. The variable domain in full, with the rest retrieved from reference TRBV11-2 and TRBJ2-3, is EAGVAQSPRYKIIEKRQSVAFWCNPISGHATLYWYQQILGQGPKLLIQFQNNGVVDDSQLPKDRFSAERLKGVDSTLKIQPAKLEDSAVYLCASSLGTGTDTQYFGPGTRLTVL.

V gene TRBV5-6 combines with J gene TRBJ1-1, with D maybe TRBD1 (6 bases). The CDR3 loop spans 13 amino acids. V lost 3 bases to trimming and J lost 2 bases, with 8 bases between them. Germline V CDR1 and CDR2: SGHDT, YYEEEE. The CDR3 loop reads CASSWGGNTEAFF. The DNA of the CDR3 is TGTGCCAGCAGCTGGGGGGGCAACACTGAAGCTTTCTTT.

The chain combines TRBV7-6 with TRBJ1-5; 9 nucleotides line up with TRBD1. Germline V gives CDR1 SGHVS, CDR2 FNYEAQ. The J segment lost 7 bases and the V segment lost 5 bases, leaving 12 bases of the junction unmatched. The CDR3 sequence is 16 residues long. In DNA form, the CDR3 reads TGTGCCAGCAGCGAACAGGGGGCGCCCCTCGGGCAGCCCCAGCATTTT. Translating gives CASSEQGAPLGQPQHF.

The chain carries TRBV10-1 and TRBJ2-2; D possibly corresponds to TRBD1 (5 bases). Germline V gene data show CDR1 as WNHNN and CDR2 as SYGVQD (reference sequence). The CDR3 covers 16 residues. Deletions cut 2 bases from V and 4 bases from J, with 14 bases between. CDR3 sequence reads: CASSEPGRTGTGELFF. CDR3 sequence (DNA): TGCGCCAGCAGTGAGCCAGGGCGCACCGGCACCGGGGAGCTGTTTTTT.

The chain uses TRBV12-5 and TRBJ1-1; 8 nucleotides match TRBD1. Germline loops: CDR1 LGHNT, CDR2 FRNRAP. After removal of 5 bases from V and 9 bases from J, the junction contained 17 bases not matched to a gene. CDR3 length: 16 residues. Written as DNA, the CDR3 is TGTGCTAGTGGTCTAACAGGGGGTGTATTCTGGGGTAAAGCTTTCTTT. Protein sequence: CASGLTGGVFWGKAFF.

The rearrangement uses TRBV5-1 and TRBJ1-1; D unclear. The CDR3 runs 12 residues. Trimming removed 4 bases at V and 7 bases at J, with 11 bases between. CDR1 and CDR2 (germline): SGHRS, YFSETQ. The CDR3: CASSPYGIEAFF. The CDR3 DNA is TGCGCCAGCAGCCCCTACGGGATTGAAGCTTTCTTT.

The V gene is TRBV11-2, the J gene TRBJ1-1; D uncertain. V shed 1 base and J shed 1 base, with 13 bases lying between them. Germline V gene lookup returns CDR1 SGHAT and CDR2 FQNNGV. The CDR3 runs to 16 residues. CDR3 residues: CASSLVVGIGNTEAFF. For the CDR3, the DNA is TGTGCCAGCAGCTTAGTAGTTGGAATAGGGAACACTGAAGCTTTCTTT. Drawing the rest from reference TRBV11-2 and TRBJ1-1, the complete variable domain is EAGVAQSPRYKIIEKRQSVAFWCNPISGHATLYWYQQILGQGPKLLIQFQNNGVVDDSQLPKDRFSAERLKGVDSTLKIQPAKLEDSAVYLCASSLVVGIGNTEAFFGQGTRLTVV.

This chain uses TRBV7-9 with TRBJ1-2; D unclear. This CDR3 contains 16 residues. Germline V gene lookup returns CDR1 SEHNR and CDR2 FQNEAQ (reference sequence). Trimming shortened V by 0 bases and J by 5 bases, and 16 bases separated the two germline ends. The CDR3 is CASSLALGNSIYGYTF. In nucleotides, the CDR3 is TGTGCCAGCAGCTTAGCGCTCGGTAACTCCATTTATGGCTACACCTTC.